These 10 T cell receptor beta chains were sequenced from one sample in a study of blood T cells in healthy people across ages (dated by TCRdb to about 2015). Receptors were amplified or captured by 5' RACE. Sequencing instrument: Illumina HiSeq 2500. The second PCR ran for about 7 to 11 cycles and used a J-beta primer mix along with a sample-barcoded 5' primer. Using fastp at Q25 and MiXCR, TCRdb reprocessed the public reads and kept productive beta chains. Identical CDR3 proteins give one entry, which carries the most common genes and DNA. The sample records about 640,000 distinct CDR3 sequences, around three fifths of which are singletons. The ten largest clones capture roughly 34% of the sample. Sequenced sample: blood. The receptors derive from a man aged 60 to 69 in good health.

This clonotype has more than one count but fewer than ten. J is TRBJ2-3 and V is TRBV7-2, with 8 positions matching TRBD2. V shed 5 bases and J 2 bases; nucleotides not matched to a gene: 9. Germline V CDR1 and CDR2: SGHTA, FQGNSA. The CDR3 sequence is 16 residues long. Written as DNA, the CDR3 is TGTGCCAGCAGCCAGGTTGCGGGGGGTCTCACAGATACGCAGTATTTT. Amino acid sequence: CASSQVAGGLTDTQYF.

This clonotype was seen a handful of times. The chain recombines TRBV21-1 with TRBJ2-7; the table assigns TRBD2, which was not confirmed against the DNA. TRBV21-1 counts as a pseudogene. This CDR3 region has 14 residues. The CDR3 DNA reads as TGTGCCAGCAGCAAAGAAAGGGCATTCTACGAGCAGTACTTC. It yields the protein CASSKERAFYEQYF.

The CDR3 coding sequence is TGTGCCAGCAGCCCGGGACAGGGGATCTACAATGAGCAGTACTTC. Protein sequence: CASSPGQGIYNEQYF. The rearrangement uses TRBV6-5 and TRBJ2-1, with 10 bases fitting TRBD1. With the DNA end fitting TRBJ2-7 better, the J assignment may be wrong. CDR1 and CDR2 (germline): MNHEY, SVGAGI. The CDR3 has 15 residues.

The chain carries TRBV28 and TRBJ1-2, with D possibly TRBD1 on 5 matching bases. This CDR3 is built from 15 residues. Germline lookup yields CDR1 MDHEN and CDR2 SYDVKM. V was pared by 3 bases and J by 0 bases, with 11 bases between. The CDR3 loop reads CASSFLNRPNYGYTF. CDR3 nucleotide sequence: TGTGCCAGCAGTTTTCTCAACAGGCCTAACTATGGCTACACCTTC.

The V gene is TRBV11-2, the J gene TRBJ2-3; D uncertain. Trimming took 5 bases from V and 0 from J, leaving 9 bases between them. The CDR3 has 14 residues. The germline V gene encodes CDR1 SGHAT and CDR2 FQNNGV. This chain's CDR3 is CASSVRASTDTQYF. The CDR3 DNA reads as TGTGCCAGCAGCGTAAGAGCTAGCACAGATACGCAGTATTTT.

The chain couples TRBV4-1 to TRBJ1-5, with unresolved D. The CDR3 has 14 amino acids. Trimming removed 6 bases at V and 0 bases at J, with 9 bases between. Germline lookup yields CDR1 MGHRA and CDR2 YSYEKL. Here the CDR3 reads CASSLEHSNQPQHF. The DNA for the CDR3 is TGCGCCAGCAGTCTAGAACATAGCAATCAGCCCCAGCATTTT.

This chain links TRBV29-1 with TRBJ1-1; weak D call: TRBD1 (6 bases). Germline assignment: CDR1 SQVTM and CDR2 ANQGSEA. The CDR3 covers 14 residues. Trimming stripped 5 bases from V and 2 bases from J, with 15 bases between. The CDR3 DNA follows: TGCAGCGTTTCTCGGGGGGCGTCCAACACTGAAGCTTTCTTT. Its protein is CSVSRGASNTEAFF. Together with reference TRBV29-1 and TRBJ1-1, the CDR3 gives the full variable domain: SAVISQKPSRDICQRGTSLTIQCQVDSQVTMMFWYRQQPGQSLTLIATANQGSEATYESGFVIDKFPISRPNLTFSTLTVSNMSPEDSSIYLCSVSRGASNTEAFFGQGTRLTVV.

This clonotype has more than one count but fewer than ten. The chain uses TRBV10-2 and TRBJ1-1; 7 bases are shared with TRBD1. The ends lost 2 bases at V and 0 bases at J; junction bases unmatched: 3. Germline assignment: CDR1 WSHSY and CDR2 SAAADI. The CDR3 is made up of 15 amino acids. The CDR3 DNA reads TGCGCCAGCAGTGAGCCCACAGGGGTGAACACTGAAGCTTTCTTT. Translated: CASSEPTGVNTEAFF.

This clonotype was counted only a few times. The V and J genes are TRBV2 and TRBJ2-5; D assignment may be TRBD1 or TRBD2 (5 bases each). CDR1 SNHLY and CDR2 FYNNEI come from the germline V gene. Trimming removed 8 bases at V and 1 base at J, with 14 bases between. The CDR3 is 14 residues long. CDR3 protein: CASHGTRTQETQYF. The CDR3 nucleotides read TGTGCCAGCCACGGGACGCGGACCCAAGAGACCCAGTACTTC.

The V gene is TRBV24-1, the J gene TRBJ2-1; D uncertain. CDR3 length: 14 amino acids. Looked up from germline, CDR1 is KGHDR and CDR2 is SFDVKD. Trimming stripped 3 bases from V and 6 bases from J, with 11 bases between. CDR3 nucleotides: TGTGCCACCAGTGATACGCGAAATAGCAATGAGCAGTTCTTC. Its translation is CATSDTRNSNEQFF.